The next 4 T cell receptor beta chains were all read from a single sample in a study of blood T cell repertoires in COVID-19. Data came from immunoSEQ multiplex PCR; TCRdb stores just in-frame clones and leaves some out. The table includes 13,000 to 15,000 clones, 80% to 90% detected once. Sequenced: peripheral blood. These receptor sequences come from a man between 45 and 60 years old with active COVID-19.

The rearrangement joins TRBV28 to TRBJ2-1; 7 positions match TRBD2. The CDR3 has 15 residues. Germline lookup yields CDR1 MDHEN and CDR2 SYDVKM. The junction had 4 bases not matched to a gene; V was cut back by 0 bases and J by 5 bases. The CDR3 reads CASSLWSSGHNEQFF. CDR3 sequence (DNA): TGTGCCAGCAGTTTATGGTCTAGCGGTCACAATGAGCAGTTCTTC.

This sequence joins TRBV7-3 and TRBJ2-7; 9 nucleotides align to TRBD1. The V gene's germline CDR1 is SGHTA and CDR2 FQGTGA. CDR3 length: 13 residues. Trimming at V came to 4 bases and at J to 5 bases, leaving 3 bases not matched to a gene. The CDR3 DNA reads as TGTGCCAGCAGCTGGGACAGGGATGACGAGCAGTACTTC. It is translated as CASSWDRDDEQYF.

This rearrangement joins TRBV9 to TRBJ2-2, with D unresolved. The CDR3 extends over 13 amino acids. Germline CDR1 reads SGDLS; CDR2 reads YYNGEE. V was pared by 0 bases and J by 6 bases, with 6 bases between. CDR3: CASSVGGAGELFF. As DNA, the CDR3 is TGTGCCAGCAGCGTAGGAGGCGCCGGGGAGCTGTTTTTT.

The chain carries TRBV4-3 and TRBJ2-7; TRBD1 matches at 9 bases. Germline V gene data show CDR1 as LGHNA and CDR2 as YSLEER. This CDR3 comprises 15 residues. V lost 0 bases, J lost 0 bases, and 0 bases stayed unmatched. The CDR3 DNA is TGCGCCAGCAGCCAAGAGACAGGGGGCTCCTACGAGCAGTACTTC. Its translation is CASSQETGGSYEQYF.